A single sample is the source of the 3 T cell receptor beta chains below, sequenced in a study of T-cell memory formation after mild COVID-19. TCRdb independently ran MiXCR on the 5' RACE reads; one entry per CDR3 protein. The sample records around 29,000 distinct CDR3 sequences, around 15% being singletons. Specimen: PBMCs or a T cell subset sorted from them (not recorded which). The receptor set was obtained from an adult who had mild COVID-19 (a few samples of this study predate the infection). Cell type and time point are not known.

This clonotype was seen at least ten times. The V call is TRBV6-6, the J call TRBJ1-2; a possible D gene is TRBD1 (6 bases). In germline, CDR1 is MNHNY, CDR2 SVGAGI (reference sequence). The CDR3 has 15 amino acids. V lost 7 bases and J 6 bases, leaving 21 bases between the germline ends. DNA for the CDR3: TGTGCCAGCATTACACACAGGGCAGCAGCTGATGGCTACACCTTC. Translated: CASITHRAAADGYTF.

This clonotype was picked up a small number of times. The chain links TRBV12-3 or TRBV12-4 to TRBJ2-1, with D possibly being TRBD2 (5 bases). CDR3 length: 14 residues. Trimming removed 0 bases from V and 12 bases from J, with 15 bases in between. The DNA of the CDR3 is TGTGCCAGCAGTTTAGCAGCGACTGCCCGGGGGCAGTTCTTC. Residues: CASSLAATARGQFF.

V gene TRBV7-2 combines with J gene TRBJ1-2; TRBD1 agrees at 7 bases. The V and J ends lost 1 base and 7 bases, in that order; junction bases with no gene match: 6. Germline-derived CDR1 and CDR2 are SGHTA and FQGNSA. The CDR3 runs to 14 residues. CDR3 region: CASSLETGNRGYTF. The CDR3 nucleotides read TGTGCCAGCAGCTTAGAGACAGGGAACCGTGGCTACACCTTC.